Below are 23 T cell receptor beta chains sequenced from a single sample in a study of tumor-infiltrating lymphocytes in primary liver carcinoma. A primer in the constant region served to generate TCR beta cDNA from 500 to 600 ng of total RNA. Researchers made the TCR beta libraries by running three nested multiplex PCR rounds with slightly modified ARM-PCR. The first two PCR rounds used TRBV1-TRBV30 primers with a Cbeta primer, approximately 9 cycles each. Using its own MiXCR run on the multiplex PCR reads, TCRdb lists one record per CDR3 protein. The sample has some 180,000 distinct CDR3 sequences, around four fifths seen once. Co-extracting RNA and DNA was done with roughly 17-32 mg of unsorted bulk tissue as input. The sample was tumor tissue from primary liver carcinoma. Every receptor here comes from a man aged 35-49 years with primary liver carcinoma and hepatitis B virus infection.

This sequence joins TRBV5-1 and TRBJ1-1; tentatively, D is TRBD1 (5 bases). CDR1 and CDR2 (germline): SGHRS, YFSETQ. The CDR3 spans 15 residues. The V and J ends lost 2 bases and 3 bases respectively, with 14 bases between them. CDR3 DNA sequence: TGCGCCAGCAGCTTCGATAATCCGGGGGACACTGAAGCTTTCTTT. Translating it yields CASSFDNPGDTEAFF.

Points on this clonotype: One end of the junction does not line up with germline, which may come from a read error. The chain recombines TRBV6-5 with TRBJ1-5; 8 bases are a match to TRBD1. Looked up from germline, CDR1 is MNHEY and CDR2 is SVGAGI. This CDR3 has 15 amino acids. In DNA form, the CDR3 reads TGTGCAAGCAGATATTCCGGGACAGGAAACCAGCCCCAGCATTTT. Translating it yields CASRYSGTGNQPQHF.

As to this clonotype: A read error is likely, as this CDR3 ends without the conserved phenylalanine or tryptophan. The DNA is omitted, as the CDR3 cannot be located on it reliably, and the CDR3 follows TCRdb's listing. The CDR3 sequence is CASSESSGSYNEQLC. The chain links TRBV6-1 to TRBJ2-1; TRBD2, the table's D call, was not compared with the DNA. Germline values: CDR1 MNHNS, CDR2 SASEGT. 15 amino acids form the CDR3, both terminal residues included.

This clonotype was counted many times. The gene calls are TRBV6-6 and TRBJ2-7; no clear D gene. This CDR3 comprises 12 residues. Per germline, CDR1 MNHNY and CDR2 SVGAGI (reference sequence). Trimming left V 4 bases short and J 2 bases short, with 6 bases between. The CDR3 protein is CASSFGPYEQYF. The CDR3 DNA reads as TGTGCCAGCAGTTTTGGGCCCTACGAGCAGTACTTC.

A note on this clonotype: The final CDR3 position lacks the conserved phenylalanine or tryptophan, pointing to a likely read error. This chain links TRBV4-3 with TRBJ2-1, with TRBD2 matching over 7 bases. Germline V gene data show CDR1 as LGHNA and CDR2 as YSLEER. V was clipped by 4 bases and J by 10 bases; unmatched bases: 7. This CDR3 is 13 amino acids long. DNA of the CDR3: TGCGCCAGCAGCCTAGAGGCGGGGGTCGAGCAGTTCGTC. It specifies CASSLEAGVEQFV.

As for this clonotype: A junction end diverges from the germline sequence, so it may reflect a read error. The rearrangement uses TRBV6-1 and TRBJ2-7; possibly TRBD2 for D (6 bases). From germline, CDR1 is MNHNS and CDR2 SASEGT. The CDR3 has 15 amino acids. The CDR3 region is CASSTRISGGYEQYF. The CDR3 DNA follows: TGTGCCAGCAGCACTCGGATTAGCGGAGGGTACGAGCAGTATTTC.

A word on this clonotype: At one of its ends the junction is not consistent with the germline gene, which may arise from a read error. This chain joins TRBV29-1 and TRBJ2-2; 7 nucleotides match TRBD1. The germline CDR1 and CDR2 sequences are SQVTM and ANQGSEA. The CDR3 contains 13 residues. The CDR3 protein is CIVEITGAGKLFF. The DNA of the CDR3 is TGCATCGTTGAGATAACAGGGGCCGGGAAGCTGTTTTTT.

The chain joins TRBV5-6 to TRBJ2-1; possibly TRBD1 or TRBD2 for D (7 bases each). CDR3 length: 17 residues. Germline assignment: CDR1 SGHDT and CDR2 YYEEEE. The V gene lost 3 bases and the J gene lost 8 bases, with 24 bases spanning the gap. The CDR3 is CASSSNLQGRGYYEQFF. In DNA, the CDR3 is TGTGCCAGCAGCTCAAACCTACAGGGGCGGGGGTACTATGAGCAGTTCTTC.

About this clonotype: One junction end disagrees with the germline gene, perhaps due to a read error. The rearrangement uses TRBV6-6 and TRBJ1-1; TRBD1 is a possible D gene (5 bases). Germline values: CDR1 MNHNY, CDR2 SVGAGI (reference sequence). The CDR3 is made up of 13 amino acids. Here the CDR3 DNA reads TGTACCAGCAGCACATGGGGGACTACTGAAACTTTCTTT. Its translation: CTSSTWGTTETFF.

This clonotype occurred a few times. A much larger clone lies one base from this, so it may be a read error. V is TRBV7-8 and J is TRBJ2-1, with 9 bases aligning to TRBD1. The CDR3 length is 13 residues. Germline loops: CDR1 SGHVS, CDR2 FQNEAQ. V trimming: 5 bases; J trimming: 10 bases; junction bases outside the gene matches: 6. CDR3 DNA: TGTGCCAGCAGCAGGGACAGGGACCACGAGCAGTTCTTC. This codes for CASSRDRDHEQFF.

Notes on this clonotype: The junction departs from the called germline gene at one end, perhaps through a read error. CDR3 sequence (DNA): TGTGCCAGTAGCCTTTGGGACACCGCGGAGCTGTTTTTT. It yields the protein CASSLWDTAELFF. The chain couples TRBV11-1 to TRBJ2-2, with D possibly TRBD1 on 6 matching bases. The CDR3 runs to 13 residues. Germline V CDR1 and CDR2: SGHAT, FQDESV (reference sequence).

Comments on this clonotype: Given a much more abundant clone one base away, this may be a read error. The V gene is TRBV7-9, the J gene TRBJ2-7; maybe TRBD2 (6 bases). The CDR3 is 15 residues long. The germline V gene encodes CDR1 SEHNR and CDR2 FQNEAQ (reference sequence). V lost 1 base, J lost 3 bases, and 13 bases lay in between. The CDR3 here is CASSLGHGGIYEQYF. The CDR3 nucleotides read TGTGCCAGCAGCTTAGGACATGGGGGGATCTACGAGCAGTACTTC.

With respect to this clonotype: Being one base from a much bigger clone, this may be a read error. The chain couples TRBV28 to TRBJ2-3; TRBD1 matches at 8 bases. Germline loops: CDR1 MDHEN, CDR2 SYDVKM. The CDR3 spans 14 residues. After removal of 2 bases from V and 5 bases from J, the junction contained 3 bases not matched to a gene. The CDR3 here is CASSLKTGGDTQYF. In nucleotides, the CDR3 is TGTGCCAGCAGTTTAAAAACAGGGGGAGATACGCAGTATTTT.

As concerns this clonotype: A single base separates this from a much larger clone, so it may be a read error. The J gene is TRBJ2-5, the V gene TRBV28; TRBD2 aligns across 10 bases. Germline V gene lookup returns CDR1 MDHEN and CDR2 SYDVKM. The CDR3 length is 14 residues. CDR3 residues: CVSRLAGGQKTQYF. CDR3 DNA: TGTGTCAGCAGATTAGCGGGGGGCCAGAAGACCCAGTACTTC.

As concerns this clonotype: Because it lacks the conserved phenylalanine or tryptophan at the end, this CDR3 is likely a read error. The rearrangement links TRBV10-2 to TRBJ1-2; no definite D call. This CDR3 region has 13 residues. Trimming stripped 3 bases from V and 1 base from J, with 6 bases between. Germline V CDR1 and CDR2: WSHSY, SAAADI. The CDR3 sequence is CASSEIVNYGYTI. CDR3 sequence (DNA): TGCGCCAGCAGTGAAATCGTTAACTATGGCTACACCATT.

This clonotype was counted a single time. A junction end diverges from the germline sequence, so it may reflect a read error. The CDR3 spells CASSSWDRGWSSPLHF. CDR3 nucleotide sequence: TGCGCCAGCAGCTCCTGGGACAGGGGATGGAGTTCACCCCTCCATTTT. The V call is TRBV4-3, the J call TRBJ1-6; 10 bases are a match to TRBD1. The CDR3 covers 16 residues. From germline, CDR1 is LGHNA and CDR2 YSLEER.

With respect to this clonotype: The CDR3 does not end in the conserved phenylalanine or tryptophan, so this is likely a read error. The limits of the CDR3 on the DNA are not certain, so only TCRdb's listed CDR3 is given. V is TRBV7-9 and J is TRBJ2-2. The CDR3 contains 12 residues when both ends are counted. Per germline, CDR1 SEHNR and CDR2 FQNEAQ (reference sequence). The CDR3 loop is CASSFTTGELFV.

To note about this clonotype: One end of the junction is discordant with germline, which a read error may explain. The CDR3 spells CASSPSEQGRAQPQHF. The CDR3 region has the DNA TGTGCCAGCAGTCCCTCAGAACAGGGGAGGGCTCAGCCACAGCATTTT. The rearrangement uses TRBV12-3 or TRBV12-4 and TRBJ1-5; 7 bases are shared with TRBD1. This CDR3 region has 16 residues.

This clonotype was counted between two and nine times. Just one base apart from a much larger clone, this may be a read error. The chain recombines TRBV7-8 with TRBJ2-1; 8 bases are shared with TRBD2. The germline V gene encodes CDR1 SGHVS and CDR2 FQNEAQ. This CDR3 spans 17 amino acids. CDR3 sequence: CAGSLGTRVNRVNEQFF. The CDR3 DNA reads TGTGCCGGCAGCTTAGGGACTAGGGTTAATCGTGTAAATGAGCAGTTCTTC.

With respect to this clonotype: The junction departs from germline at one end; a sequencing error may be responsible. V gene TRBV19 combines with J gene TRBJ2-6; D is perhaps TRBD1 or TRBD2 (5 bases each). The CDR3 covers 16 residues. The germline gives CDR1 LNHDA, CDR2 SQIVND (reference sequence). DNA for the CDR3: TGTGCCACTAGTATAAAAGGGACCTCTGGGGCCAATGTCCTGACTTTC. This codes for CATSIKGTSGANVLTF.

This clonotype was observed once. Mismatch with germline at one junction end may stem from a read error. The gene calls are TRBV6-1 and TRBJ1-1; D is possibly TRBD1 (5 bases). This CDR3 region has 13 residues. The germline V gene encodes CDR1 MNHNS and CDR2 SASEGT. CDR3 sequence: CDSSERRGTEAFF. CDR3 sequence (DNA): TGTGACAGCAGTGAAAGAAGGGGAACTGAAGCTTTCTTT.

The sample holds a few counts of this clonotype. One end of the junction varies from germline; a read error may be responsible. V and J are TRBV5-4 and TRBJ1-1; D unresolved. Germline V lookup: CDR1 SGHNT, CDR2 YYREEE (reference sequence). The CDR3 runs to 15 residues. CDR3 sequence: CANSEGSALSTEAFF. The DNA of the CDR3 is TGTGCCAACAGCGAGGGTAGTGCGTTGAGCACTGAAGCTTTCTTT. Together with reference TRBV5-4 and TRBJ1-1, the CDR3 gives the full variable domain: ETGVTQSPTHLIKTRGQQVTLRCSSQSGHNTVSWYQQALGQGPQFIFQYYREEENGRGNFPPRFSGLQFPNYSSELNVNALELDDSALYLCANSEGSALSTEAFFGQGTRLTVV.

Written as DNA, the CDR3 is TGCGCCAGCAGCCAAGTGGGGGGTATTGACTATGGCTACACCTTC. It translates to CASSQVGGIDYGYTF. This chain uses TRBV4-1 with TRBJ1-2; the D gene is possibly TRBD1 (5 bases). This CDR3 has 15 residues. V was pared by 1 base and J by 3 bases, with 12 bases between. Per germline, CDR1 MGHRA and CDR2 YSYEKL.